The present T cell receptor beta chain was sequenced within a study of blood T cell repertoires in COVID-19. At the level of the study: Specimens from acute and convalescent COVID-19 originated in the United States, Italy and Spain. The cDNA or gDNA used as material had been derived from T cells, B-cell-depleted T cells, or PBMCs.

The germline V gene encodes CDR1 ENHRY and CDR2 SYGVKD. The CDR3 loop spans 15 amino acids. V lost 6 bases and J lost 9, with 21 bases in between. Study processing details: Using reference gene primer amplification, nucleated cell counts were estimated. This table comes from immunoSEQ multiplex PCR, and its TCRdb copy is limited to in-frame clones, with some not included. V, J and clone size reflect that table, while D and trimming were determined from the DNA. The sample has 200,000 to 250,000 clones; around 86% are singletons. The source is a man at least 80 years old with acute or convalescent COVID-19. The specimen was peripheral blood. The chain is built from TRBV10-3 and TRBJ2-1; D possibly corresponds to TRBD2 (6 bases). CDR3 in DNA: TGTGCCATCAGCAATGAACTAGGGGCCGGGAGTGAGCAGTTCTTC. Encoded protein: CAISNELGAGSEQFF.